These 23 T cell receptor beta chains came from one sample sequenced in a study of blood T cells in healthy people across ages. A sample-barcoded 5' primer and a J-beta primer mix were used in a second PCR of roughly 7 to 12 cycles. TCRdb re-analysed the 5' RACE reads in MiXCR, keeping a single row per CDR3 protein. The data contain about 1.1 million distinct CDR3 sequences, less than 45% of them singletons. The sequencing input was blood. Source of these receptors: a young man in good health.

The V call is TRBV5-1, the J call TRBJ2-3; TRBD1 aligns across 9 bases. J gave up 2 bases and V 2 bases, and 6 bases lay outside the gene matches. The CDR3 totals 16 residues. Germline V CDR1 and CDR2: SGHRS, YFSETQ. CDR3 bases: TGCGCCAGCAGCTTTAGGACAGGGGATCTCACAGATACGCAGTATTTT. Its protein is CASSFRTGDLTDTQYF.

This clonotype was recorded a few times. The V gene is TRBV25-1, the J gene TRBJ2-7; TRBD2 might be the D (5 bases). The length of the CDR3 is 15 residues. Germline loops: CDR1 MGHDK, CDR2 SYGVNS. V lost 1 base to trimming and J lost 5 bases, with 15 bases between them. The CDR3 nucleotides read TGTGCCAGCAGTGAATGGGGAGCAGGTGAGCACGAGCAGTACTTC. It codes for CASSEWGAGEHEQYF.

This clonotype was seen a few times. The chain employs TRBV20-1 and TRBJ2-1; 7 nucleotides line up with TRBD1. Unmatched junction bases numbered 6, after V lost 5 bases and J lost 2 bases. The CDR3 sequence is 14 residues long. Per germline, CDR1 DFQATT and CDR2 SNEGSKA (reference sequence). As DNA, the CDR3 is TGCAGTGCTGACAGGGTCCCTACCTACAATGAGCAGTTCTTC. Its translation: CSADRVPTYNEQFF.

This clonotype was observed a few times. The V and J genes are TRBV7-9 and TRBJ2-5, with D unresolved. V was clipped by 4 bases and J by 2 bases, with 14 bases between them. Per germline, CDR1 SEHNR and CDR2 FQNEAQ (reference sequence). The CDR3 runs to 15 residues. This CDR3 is CASSSNSNNQETQYF. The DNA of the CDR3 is TGTGCCAGCAGCTCAAACTCGAATAATCAAGAGACCCAGTACTTC. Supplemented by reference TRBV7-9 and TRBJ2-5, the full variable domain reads DTGVSQNPRHKITKRGQNVTFRCDPISEHNRLYWYRQTLGQGPEFLTYFQNEAQLEKSRLLSDRFSAERPKGSFSTLEIQRTEQGDSAMYLCASSSNSNNQETQYFGPGTRLLVL.

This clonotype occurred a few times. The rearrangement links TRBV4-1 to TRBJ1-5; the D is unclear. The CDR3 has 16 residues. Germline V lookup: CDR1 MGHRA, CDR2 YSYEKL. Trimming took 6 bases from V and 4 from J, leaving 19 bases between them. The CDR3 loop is CASRLQPGVPNQPQHF. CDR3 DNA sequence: TGCGCCAGCAGGTTACAACCGGGCGTCCCGAATCAGCCCCAGCATTTT.

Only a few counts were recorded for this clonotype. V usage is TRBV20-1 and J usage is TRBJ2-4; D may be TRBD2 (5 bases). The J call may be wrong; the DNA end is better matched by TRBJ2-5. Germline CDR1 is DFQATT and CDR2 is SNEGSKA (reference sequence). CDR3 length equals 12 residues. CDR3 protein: CSATGIQETQYF. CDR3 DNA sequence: TGCAGTGCTACCGGGATCCAAGAGACCCAGTACTTC.

The DNA for the CDR3 is TGTGCCAGCAGCTCCTCGACAGGTCTAGCAACTAATGAAAAACTGTTTTTT. Protein sequence: CASSSSTGLATNEKLFF. V usage is TRBV3-1 and J usage is TRBJ1-4, with a possible D match to TRBD1 (6 bases). Germline values: CDR1 LGHDT, CDR2 YNNKEL (reference sequence). The CDR3 covers 17 residues. Trimming shortened V by 5 bases and J by 0 bases, and 16 bases separated the two germline ends.

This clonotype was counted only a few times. This chain's CDR3 is CASSLNAGGETAFF. CDR3 nucleotide sequence: TGTGCCAGCAGTCTTAACGCCGGGGGGGAAACGGCTTTCTTT. The chain is built from TRBV12-3 or TRBV12-4 and TRBJ1-1; D perhaps matches TRBD1 (5 bases). Trimming left V 5 bases short and J 11 bases short, with 21 bases between. CDR3 length: 14 amino acids.

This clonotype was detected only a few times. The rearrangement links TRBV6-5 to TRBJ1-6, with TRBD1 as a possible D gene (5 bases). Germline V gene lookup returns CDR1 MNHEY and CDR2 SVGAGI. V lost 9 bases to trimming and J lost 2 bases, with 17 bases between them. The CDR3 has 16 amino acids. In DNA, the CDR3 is TGTGCCAGGGAAACGGGGGGAGAGACCTATAATTCACCCCTCCACTTT. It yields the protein CARETGGETYNSPLHF.

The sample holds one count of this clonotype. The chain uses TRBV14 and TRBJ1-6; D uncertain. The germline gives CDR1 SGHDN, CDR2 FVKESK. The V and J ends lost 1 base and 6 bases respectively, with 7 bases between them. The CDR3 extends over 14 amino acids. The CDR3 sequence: CASSQAGVNSPLHF. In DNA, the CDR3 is TGTGCCAGCAGCCAAGCCGGGGTTAATTCACCCCTCCACTTT.

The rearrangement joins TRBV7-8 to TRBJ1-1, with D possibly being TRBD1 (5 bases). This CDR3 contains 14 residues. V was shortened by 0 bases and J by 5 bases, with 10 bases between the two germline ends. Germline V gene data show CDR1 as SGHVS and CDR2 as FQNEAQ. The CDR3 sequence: CASSLAVTATEAFF. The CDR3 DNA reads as TGTGCCAGCAGCTTAGCGGTGACAGCAACTGAAGCTTTCTTT.

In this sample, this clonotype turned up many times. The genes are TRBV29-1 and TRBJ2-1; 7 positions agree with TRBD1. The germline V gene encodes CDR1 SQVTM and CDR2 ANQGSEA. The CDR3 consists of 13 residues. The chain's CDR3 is CSAEGAVGDEQFF. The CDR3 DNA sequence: TGCAGTGCCGAGGGGGCCGTCGGGGATGAGCAGTTCTTC.

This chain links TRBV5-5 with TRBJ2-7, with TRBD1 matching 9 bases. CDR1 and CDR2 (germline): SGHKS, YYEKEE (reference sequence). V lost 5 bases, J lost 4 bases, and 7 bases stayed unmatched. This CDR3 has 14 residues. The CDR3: CASSWGQGNYEQYF. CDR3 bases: TGTGCCAGCAGTTGGGGACAGGGAAATTACGAGCAGTACTTC.

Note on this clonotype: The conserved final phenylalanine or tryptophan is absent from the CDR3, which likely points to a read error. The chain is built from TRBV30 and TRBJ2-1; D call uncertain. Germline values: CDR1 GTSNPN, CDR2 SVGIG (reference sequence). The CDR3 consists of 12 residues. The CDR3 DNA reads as TGTAGCTCTGATAGTCCGAACAATGAGCAGTTCATC. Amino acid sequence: CSSDSPNNEQFI.

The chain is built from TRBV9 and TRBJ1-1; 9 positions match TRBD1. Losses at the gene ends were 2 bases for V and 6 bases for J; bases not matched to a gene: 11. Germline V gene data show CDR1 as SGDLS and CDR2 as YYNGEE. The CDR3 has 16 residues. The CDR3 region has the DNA TGTGCCAGCAGCGTCAACCACCGGACAGGGGAGTCTGAAGCTTTCTTT. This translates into CASSVNHRTGESEAFF.

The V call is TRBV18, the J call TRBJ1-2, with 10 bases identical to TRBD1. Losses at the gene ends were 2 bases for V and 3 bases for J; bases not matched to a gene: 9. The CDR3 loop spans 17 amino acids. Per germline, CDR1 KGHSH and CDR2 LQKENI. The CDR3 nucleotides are TGTGCCAGCTCACCAAGGGACAGGGGTTTGGAGTACTATGGCTACACCTTC. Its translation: CASSPRDRGLEYYGYTF. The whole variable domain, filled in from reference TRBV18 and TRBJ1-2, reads NAGVMQNPRHLVRRRGQEARLRCSPMKGHSHVYWYRQLPEEGLKFMVYLQKENIIDESGMPKERFSAEFPKEGPSILRIQQVVRGDSAAYFCASSPRDRGLEYYGYTFGSGTRLTVV.

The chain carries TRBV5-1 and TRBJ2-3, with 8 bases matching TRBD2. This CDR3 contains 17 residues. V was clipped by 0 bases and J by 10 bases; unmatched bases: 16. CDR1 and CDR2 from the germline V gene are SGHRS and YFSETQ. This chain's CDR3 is CASSLVASDPPGGAQYF. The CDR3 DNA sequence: TGCGCCAGCAGCTTGGTTGCTTCGGACCCTCCCGGGGGGGCGCAGTATTTT.

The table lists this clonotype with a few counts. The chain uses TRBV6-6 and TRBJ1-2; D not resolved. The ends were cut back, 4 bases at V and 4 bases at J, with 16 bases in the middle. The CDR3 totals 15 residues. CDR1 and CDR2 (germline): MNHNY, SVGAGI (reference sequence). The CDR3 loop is CASSFRPPTAYGYTF. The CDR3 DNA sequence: TGTGCCAGCAGTTTTCGGCCTCCCACGGCCTATGGCTACACCTTC.

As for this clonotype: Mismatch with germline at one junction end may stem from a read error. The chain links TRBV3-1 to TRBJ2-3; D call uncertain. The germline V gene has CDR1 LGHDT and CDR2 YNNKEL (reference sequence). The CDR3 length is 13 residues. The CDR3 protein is CAGSQGLTDTQYF. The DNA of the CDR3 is TGTGCCGGCAGCCAAGGTCTCACAGATACGCAGTATTTT.

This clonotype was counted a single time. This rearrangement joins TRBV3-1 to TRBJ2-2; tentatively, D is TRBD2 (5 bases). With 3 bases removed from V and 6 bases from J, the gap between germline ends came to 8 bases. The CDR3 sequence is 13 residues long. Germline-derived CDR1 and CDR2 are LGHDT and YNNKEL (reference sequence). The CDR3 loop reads CASSQDLSGELFF. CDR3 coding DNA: TGTGCCAGCAGCCAGGACTTGTCCGGGGAGCTGTTTTTT.

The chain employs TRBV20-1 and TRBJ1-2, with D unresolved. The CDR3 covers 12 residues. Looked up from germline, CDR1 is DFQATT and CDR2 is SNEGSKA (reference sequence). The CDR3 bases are TGCAGACCTCCTGACGTGGACTATGGCTACACCTTC. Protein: CRPPDVDYGYTF.

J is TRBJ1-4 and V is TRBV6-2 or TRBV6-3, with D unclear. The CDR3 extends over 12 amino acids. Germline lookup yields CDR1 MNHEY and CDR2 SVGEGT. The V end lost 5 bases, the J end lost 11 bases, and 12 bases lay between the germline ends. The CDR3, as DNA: TGTGCCAGCAGTACCTGGGAAGGGAAACTGTTTTTT. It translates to CASSTWEGKLFF.

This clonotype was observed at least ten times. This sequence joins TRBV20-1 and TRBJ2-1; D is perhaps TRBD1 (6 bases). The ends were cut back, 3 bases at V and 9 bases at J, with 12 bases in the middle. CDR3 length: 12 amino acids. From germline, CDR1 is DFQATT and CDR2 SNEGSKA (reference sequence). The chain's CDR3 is CSASTTGTEQFF. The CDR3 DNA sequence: TGCAGTGCTAGTACTACAGGGACTGAGCAGTTCTTC.